The 6 T cell receptor beta chains given below trace back to one sample, sequenced in a study of blood T cell repertoires in COVID-19. Only in-frame clones appear in the TCRdb table, and some are missing; sequencing was by immunoSEQ multiplex PCR. Among around 97,000 clones listed, about nine tenths were seen once. The sample taken for sequencing was peripheral blood. These receptors were taken from a woman of 80 years or more in a cohort sampled during active COVID-19.

This sequence joins TRBV6-5 and TRBJ2-7; D possibly corresponds to TRBD1 (5 bases). The CDR3 consists of 14 residues. The V end was cut by 6 bases, the J end by 7 bases, with 19 bases between. CDR1 and CDR2 (germline): MNHEY, SVGAGI. In DNA, the CDR3 is TGTGCCAGCAGCCAACGTACAGGTTCGGGTGAGCAGTACTTC. This gives the protein CASSQRTGSGEQYF.

This clone showed up just a few times. V gene TRBV5-1 combines with J gene TRBJ1-3; 10 bases are shared with TRBD1. The CDR3 is 17 amino acids. Germline V gives CDR1 SGHRS, CDR2 YFSETQ. J gave up 0 bases and V 5 bases, and 8 bases lay outside the gene matches. Here the CDR3 DNA reads TGCGCCAGCAGTCCTGGGACAGGGGTCTTCTCTGGAAACACCATATATTTT. It specifies CASSPGTGVFSGNTIYF.

About this clone itself: The germline gene is not matched at one end of the junction; a read error may be the cause. The rearrangement uses TRBV27 and TRBJ2-2; tentative D call: TRBD2 (6 bases). CDR3 length equals 10 residues. Germline V gene data show CDR1 as MNHEY and CDR2 as SMNVEV (reference sequence). The CDR3 reads CASRPGGLFF. The DNA of the CDR3 is TGTGCCAGCAGGCCCGGGGGGCTGTTTTTT.

V gene TRBV5-1 combines with J gene TRBJ2-5, with TRBD1 as a possible D gene (5 bases). The V gene lost 0 bases and the J gene lost 4 bases, with 10 bases spanning the gap. The germline gives CDR1 SGHRS, CDR2 YFSETQ. The CDR3 spans 14 residues. The CDR3 region is CASSLGAGPETQYF. CDR3 DNA sequence: TGCGCCAGCAGCTTGGGAGCAGGGCCAGAGACCCAGTACTTC.

V usage is TRBV3-1 (or the pseudogene TRBV3-2) and J usage is TRBJ2-7; no firm D call. There are 11 residues in the CDR3. Germline lookup yields CDR1 LGHDT and CDR2 YNNKEL (reference sequence). Trimming removed 1 base at V and 4 bases at J, with 2 bases between. Here the CDR3 reads CASSQAYEQYF. The CDR3 nucleotides are TGTGCCAGCAGCCAAGCATACGAGCAGTACTTC.

The chain combines TRBV14 with TRBJ2-3, with 7 bases aligning to TRBD1. Germline V gene data show CDR1 as SGHDN and CDR2 as FVKESK. J gave up 2 bases and V 1 base, and 3 bases lay outside the gene matches. This CDR3 spans 15 amino acids. The DNA of the CDR3 is TGTGCCAGCAGCCAAGGAGGGGGCTTCACAGATACGCAGTATTTT. Encoded protein: CASSQGGGFTDTQYF.